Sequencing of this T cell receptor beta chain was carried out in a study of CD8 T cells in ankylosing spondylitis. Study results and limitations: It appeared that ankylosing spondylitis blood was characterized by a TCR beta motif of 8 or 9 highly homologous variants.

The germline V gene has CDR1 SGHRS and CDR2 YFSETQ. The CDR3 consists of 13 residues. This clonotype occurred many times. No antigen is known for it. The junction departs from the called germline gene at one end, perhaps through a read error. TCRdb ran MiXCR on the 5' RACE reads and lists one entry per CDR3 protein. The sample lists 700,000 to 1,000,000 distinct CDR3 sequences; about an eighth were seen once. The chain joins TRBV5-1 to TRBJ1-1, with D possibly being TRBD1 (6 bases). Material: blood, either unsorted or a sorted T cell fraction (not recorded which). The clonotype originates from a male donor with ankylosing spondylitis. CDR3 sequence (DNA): TGTGCCAGCAGCTCGGGACAAAACACTGAAGCTTTCTTT. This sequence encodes CASSSGQNTEAFF.